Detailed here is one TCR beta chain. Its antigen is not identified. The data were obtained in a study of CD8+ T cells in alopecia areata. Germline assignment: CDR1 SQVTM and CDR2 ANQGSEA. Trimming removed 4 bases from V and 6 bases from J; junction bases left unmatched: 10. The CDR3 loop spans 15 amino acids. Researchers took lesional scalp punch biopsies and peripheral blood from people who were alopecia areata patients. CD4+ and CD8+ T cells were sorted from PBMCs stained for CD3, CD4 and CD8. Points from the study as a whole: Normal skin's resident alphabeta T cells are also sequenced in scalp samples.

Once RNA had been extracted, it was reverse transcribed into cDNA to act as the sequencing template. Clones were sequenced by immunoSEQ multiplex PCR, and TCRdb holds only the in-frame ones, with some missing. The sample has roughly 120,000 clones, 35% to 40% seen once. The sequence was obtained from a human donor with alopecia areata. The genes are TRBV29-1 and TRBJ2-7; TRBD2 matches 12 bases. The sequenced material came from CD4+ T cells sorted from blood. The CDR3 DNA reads TGCAGCGTTGCCCCGCTAGCGGGAGGGCCCGGCGAGCAGTACTTC. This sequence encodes CSVAPLAGGPGEQYF.